The subject of this entry is one TCR beta chain. The table came from immunoSEQ multiplex PCR; TCRdb's copy has only in-frame clones and leaves some out. The top ten hold around 3.2% of the sample, which has 130,000 or so clones, 65% to 85% seen once. Germline CDR1 is SGHDN and CDR2 is FVKESK. The V end was cut by 1 base, the J end by 1 base, with 10 bases between. The CDR3 runs 15 residues. This record belongs to a study of PD-L1 blockade in urothelial cancer. As to time point: pretreatment peripheral blood. This chain joins TRBV14 and TRBJ1-2; D perhaps matches TRBD1 (5 bases). The receptor was isolated from a man between 45 and 60 years old with urothelial cancer. Sequenced material: PBMCs, taken around atezolizumab (anti-PD-L1) treatment. CDR3 sequence (DNA): TGTGCCAGCAGCCAAGGATCGGGACTTAACTATGGCTACACCTTC. Its protein is CASSQGSGLNYGYTF.